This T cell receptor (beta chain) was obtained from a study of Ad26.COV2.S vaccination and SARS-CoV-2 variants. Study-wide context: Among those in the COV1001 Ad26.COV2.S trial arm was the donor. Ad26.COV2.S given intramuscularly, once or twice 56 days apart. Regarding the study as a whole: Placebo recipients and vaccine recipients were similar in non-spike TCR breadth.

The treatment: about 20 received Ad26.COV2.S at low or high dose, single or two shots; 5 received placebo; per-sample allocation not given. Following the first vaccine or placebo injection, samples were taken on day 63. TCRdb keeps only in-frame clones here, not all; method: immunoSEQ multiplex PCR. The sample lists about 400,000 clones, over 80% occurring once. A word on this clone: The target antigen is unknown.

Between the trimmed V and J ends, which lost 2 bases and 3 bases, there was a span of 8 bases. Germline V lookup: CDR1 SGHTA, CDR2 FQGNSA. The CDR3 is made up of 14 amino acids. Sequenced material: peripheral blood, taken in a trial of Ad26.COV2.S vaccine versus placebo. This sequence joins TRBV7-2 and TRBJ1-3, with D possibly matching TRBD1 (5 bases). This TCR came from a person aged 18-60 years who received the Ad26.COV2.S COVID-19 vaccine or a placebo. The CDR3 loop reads CASSLPGYGNTIYF. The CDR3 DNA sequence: TGTGCCAGCAGCTTACCAGGGTATGGAAACACCATATATTTT.